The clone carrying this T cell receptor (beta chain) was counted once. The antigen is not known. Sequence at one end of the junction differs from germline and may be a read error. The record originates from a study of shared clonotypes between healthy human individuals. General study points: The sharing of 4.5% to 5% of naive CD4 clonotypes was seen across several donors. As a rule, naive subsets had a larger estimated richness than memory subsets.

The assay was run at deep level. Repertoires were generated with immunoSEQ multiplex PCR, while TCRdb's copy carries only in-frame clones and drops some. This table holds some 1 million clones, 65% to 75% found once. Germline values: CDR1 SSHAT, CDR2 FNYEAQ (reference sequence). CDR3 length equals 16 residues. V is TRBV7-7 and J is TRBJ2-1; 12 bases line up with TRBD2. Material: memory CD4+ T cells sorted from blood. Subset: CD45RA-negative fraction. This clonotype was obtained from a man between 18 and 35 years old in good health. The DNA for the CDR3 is TGTGCTAGCAGCCGTACATGGACTAGCGGGACCAATGAGCAGTTCTTC. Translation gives CASSRTWTSGTNEQFF.